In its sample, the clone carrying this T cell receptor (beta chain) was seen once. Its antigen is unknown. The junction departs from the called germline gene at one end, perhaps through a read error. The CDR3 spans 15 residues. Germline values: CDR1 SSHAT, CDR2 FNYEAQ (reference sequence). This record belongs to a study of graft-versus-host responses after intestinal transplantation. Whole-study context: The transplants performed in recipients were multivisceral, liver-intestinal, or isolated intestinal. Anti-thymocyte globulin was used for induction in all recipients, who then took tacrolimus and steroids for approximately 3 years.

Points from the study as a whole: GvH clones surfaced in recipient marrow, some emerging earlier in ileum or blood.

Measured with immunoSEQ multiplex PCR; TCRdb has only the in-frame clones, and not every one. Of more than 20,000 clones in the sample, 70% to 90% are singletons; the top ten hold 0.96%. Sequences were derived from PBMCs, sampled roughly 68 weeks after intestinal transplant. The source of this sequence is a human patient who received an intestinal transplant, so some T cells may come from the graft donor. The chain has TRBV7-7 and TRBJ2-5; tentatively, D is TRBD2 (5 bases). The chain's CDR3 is CASSLATDTRETQYF. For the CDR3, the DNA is TGTGCTAGCAGCTTAGCGACCGACACAAGGGAGACCCAGTACTTC.